This T cell receptor (beta chain) was identified in a study of CD8 T cells in ankylosing spondylitis. Study-level results: Disease-linked clones, CD8+, were relatively rare in peripheral blood. A motif of under 10 highly homologous TCR beta variants was seen as apparently characteristic of ankylosing spondylitis blood.

Each CDR3 protein is one row after TCRdb ran MiXCR on the 5' RACE reads. This sample yields about 120,000 distinct CDR3 sequences, of which approximately 13% are seen a single time; 2.5% to 3% belongs to the top ten. With respect to this clonotype: Its antigen is unidentified.

Germline CDR1 and CDR2: SGHRS and YFSETQ. J gave up 0 bases and V 4 bases, and 10 bases lay outside the gene matches. The CDR3 is 17 amino acids. The V gene is TRBV5-1, the J gene TRBJ2-1; 7 nucleotides align to TRBD1. Source material: blood, either unsorted or a sorted T cell fraction (not recorded which). The sequence was collected from a female donor with ankylosing spondylitis or in good health (not recorded which). The CDR3 here is CASSTGTVRSSYNEQFF. The CDR3 DNA reads as TGCGCCAGCAGCACGGGGACAGTGAGGAGCTCCTACAATGAGCAGTTCTTC. The variable domain in full, completed from reference TRBV5-1 and TRBJ2-1, reads KAGVTQTPRYLIKTRGQQVTLSCSPISGHRSVSWYQQTPGQGLQFLFEYFSETQRNKGNFPGRFSGRQFSNSRSEMNVSTLELGDSALYLCASSTGTVRSSYNEQFFGPGTRLTVL.